The table lists the clone carrying this TCR beta chain with a few counts. This entry comes from a study of blood T cell repertoires in COVID-19. Trimming shortened V by 3 bases and J by 4 bases, and 16 bases separated the two germline ends. The CDR3 loop spans 15 amino acids. Germline V gene sequence: CDR1 SGDLS, CDR2 YYNGEE. Some clones are missing from TCRdb's copy, which holds only in-frame ones; the method was immunoSEQ multiplex PCR. The sample has 160,000 or so clones; 60% to 85% are singletons. The sequenced sample consisted of peripheral blood. The TCR was taken from a woman aged 55-70 years with COVID-19, enrolled during active disease. This chain joins TRBV9 and TRBJ2-5, with D perhaps TRBD2 (7 bases). The CDR3, as DNA: TGTGCCAGCAGCGACCGAGGGGGGGTGATAGAGACCCAGTACTTC. It yields the protein CASSDRGGVIETQYF.